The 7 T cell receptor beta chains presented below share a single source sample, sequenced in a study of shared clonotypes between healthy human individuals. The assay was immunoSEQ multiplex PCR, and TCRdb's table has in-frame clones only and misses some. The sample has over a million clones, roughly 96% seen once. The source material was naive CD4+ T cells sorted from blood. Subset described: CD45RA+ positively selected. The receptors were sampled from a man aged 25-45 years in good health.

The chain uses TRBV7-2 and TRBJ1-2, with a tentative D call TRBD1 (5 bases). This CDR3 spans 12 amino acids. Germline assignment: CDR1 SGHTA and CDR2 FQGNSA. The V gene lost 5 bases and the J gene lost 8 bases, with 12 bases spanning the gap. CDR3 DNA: TGTGCCAGCAGCCATGGGGACGTCGGCTACACCTTC. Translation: CASSHGDVGYTF.

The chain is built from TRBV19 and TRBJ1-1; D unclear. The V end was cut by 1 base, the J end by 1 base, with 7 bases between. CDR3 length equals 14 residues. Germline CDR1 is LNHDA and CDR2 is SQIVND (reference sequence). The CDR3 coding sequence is TGTGCCAGTAGTATAGTTGCAGAGAACACTGAAGCTTTCTTT. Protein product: CASSIVAENTEAFF.

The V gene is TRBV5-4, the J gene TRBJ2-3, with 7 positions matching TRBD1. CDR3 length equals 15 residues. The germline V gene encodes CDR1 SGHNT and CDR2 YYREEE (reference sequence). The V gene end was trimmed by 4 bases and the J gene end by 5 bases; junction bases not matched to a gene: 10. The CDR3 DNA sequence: TGTGCCAGCAGCCAGACAGGGAAGATGGAAGATACGCAGTATTTT. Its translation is CASSQTGKMEDTQYF.

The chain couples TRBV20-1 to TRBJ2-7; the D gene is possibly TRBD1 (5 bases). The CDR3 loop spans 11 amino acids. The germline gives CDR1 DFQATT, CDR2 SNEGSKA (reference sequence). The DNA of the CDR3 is TGCACCCCGGACACGATCTACGAGCAGTACTTC. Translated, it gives CTPDTIYEQYF.

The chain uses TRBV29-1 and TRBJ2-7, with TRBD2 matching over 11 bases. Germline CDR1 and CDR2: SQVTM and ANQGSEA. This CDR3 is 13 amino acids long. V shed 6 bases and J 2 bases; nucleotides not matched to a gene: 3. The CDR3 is CSVGTSGPYEQYF. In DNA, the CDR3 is TGCAGCGTCGGGACTAGCGGTCCCTACGAGCAGTACTTC.

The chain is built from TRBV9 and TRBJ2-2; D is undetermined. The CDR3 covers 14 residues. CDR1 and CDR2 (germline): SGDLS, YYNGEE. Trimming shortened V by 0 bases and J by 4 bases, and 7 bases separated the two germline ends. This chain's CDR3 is CASSVDPATGELFF. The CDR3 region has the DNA TGTGCCAGCAGCGTAGATCCTGCCACCGGGGAGCTGTTTTTT.

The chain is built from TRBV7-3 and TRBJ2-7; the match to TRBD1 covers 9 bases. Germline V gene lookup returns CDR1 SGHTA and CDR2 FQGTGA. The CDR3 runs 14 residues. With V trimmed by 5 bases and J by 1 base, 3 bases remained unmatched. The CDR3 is CASSPTGGSYEQYF. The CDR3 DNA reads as TGTGCCAGCAGCCCGACAGGGGGTTCCTACGAGCAGTACTTC.